The sequence of this TCR beta chain was determined in a study of OX40 agonist ivuxolimab in advanced cancers. Study summary: At 0.01 to 10 mg/kg, ivuxolimab was administered intravenously to patients every 2 weeks.

CDR1 and CDR2 (germline): SGHDT, YYEEEE. This CDR3 is 15 amino acids long. V lost 4 bases, J lost 3 bases, and 11 bases lay in between. Measured with immunoSEQ multiplex PCR; TCRdb has only the in-frame clones, and not every one. This sample has nearly 50,000 clones, with about 81% found just once. The sample here was CD4+ or CD8+ T cells sorted from blood, taken in a trial of the OX40 agonist ivuxolimab. The gene calls are TRBV5-6 and TRBJ1-6; D is undetermined. The source of this sequence is an adult with an advanced solid tumor such as melanoma, head and neck, liver or kidney cancer. CDR3 loop: CASSGDGYYNSPLHF. In nucleotides, the CDR3 is TGTGCCAGCAGCGGAGACGGTTACTATAATTCACCCCTCCACTTT.